The 5 T cell receptor beta chains reported below all come from one sample, sequenced in a study of cytomegalovirus exposure and HLA in healthy donors. Amplification used 60 Vbeta primers and 13 Jbeta primers. Method: immunoSEQ multiplex PCR; TCRdb's copy keeps in-frame clones and lacks some. The sample lists around 100,000 clones, 70% to 85% seen once, with 3% to 3.5% in the top ten. The sequencing input was PBMCs. The receptor set was obtained from a woman in her thirties or forties in good health and CMV-seronegative.

V and J are TRBV5-6 and TRBJ1-2; 7 positions agree with TRBD1. The CDR3 runs 15 residues. Germline values: CDR1 SGHDT, CDR2 YYEEEE. The V segment lost 4 bases and the J segment 4 bases; nucleotides outside the gene matches: 10. The CDR3 reads CASSPKWTGSYGYTF. The CDR3 DNA reads as TGTGCCAGCAGCCCTAAATGGACAGGATCCTATGGCTACACCTTC.

The chain links TRBV11-2 to TRBJ1-2, with D tentatively TRBD1 (5 bases). V shed 4 bases and J shed 7 bases, with 19 bases lying between them. The CDR3 contains 15 residues. CDR1 SGHAT and CDR2 FQNNGV come from the germline V gene. DNA of the CDR3: TGTGCCAGCAGCTATGGCGGGGGTCCCTGGTTTGGCTACACCTTC. This sequence encodes CASSYGGGPWFGYTF. Variable domain in full (rest from reference TRBV11-2 and TRBJ1-2): EAGVAQSPRYKIIEKRQSVAFWCNPISGHATLYWYQQILGQGPKLLIQFQNNGVVDDSQLPKDRFSAERLKGVDSTLKIQPAKLEDSAVYLCASSYGGGPWFGYTFGSGTRLTVV.

DNA for the CDR3: TGTGCCAGCAGGCCCGGGGACAGGGGGGGACAAGAGACCCAGTACTTC. Translation: CASRPGDRGGQETQYF. This chain links TRBV2 with TRBJ2-5; 11 bases line up with TRBD1. The CDR3 is 16 residues long. CDR1 SNHLY and CDR2 FYNNEI come from the germline V gene. V was clipped by 6 bases and J by 2 bases; unmatched bases: 8.

The chain links TRBV10-1 to TRBJ2-5, with a possible D match to TRBD2 (5 bases). The CDR3 spans 15 residues. The V end lost 2 bases, the J end lost 1 base, and 11 bases lay between the germline ends. The germline V gene encodes CDR1 WNHNN and CDR2 SYGVQD (reference sequence). The CDR3 region is CASSETGVVQETQYF. DNA for the CDR3: TGCGCCAGCAGTGAGACCGGGGTCGTCCAAGAGACCCAGTACTTC.

This clone was counted a single time. V is TRBV19 and J is TRBJ2-1; 11 nucleotides align to TRBD2. Germline assignment: CDR1 LNHDA and CDR2 SQIVND (reference sequence). This CDR3 spans 16 amino acids. After removal of 4 bases from V and 7 bases from J, the junction contained 9 bases not matched to a gene. This chain's CDR3 is CASSRTSSGRWNEQFF. The CDR3 coding sequence is TGTGCCAGTAGTAGAACCTCTAGCGGGAGGTGGAATGAGCAGTTCTTC.